This paragraph covers one TCR beta chain sequence. This clone was seen more than once but under ten times. The antigen it recognizes is unknown. Base quality data are lacking; no much larger clone is found one base away. The sample carries other DNA sequences with the same CDR3. This entry comes from a study of T cell responses to AZD1222 COVID-19 vaccine (TCRdb year 2021). About the full investigation: AZD1222 recipients given second doses at about 4 weeks or at about 12 weeks were pooled, since spike-specific TCR depth and breadth were not found to differ between the two schedules. A total of 233 trial participants underwent TCR sequencing, of whom about 200 received two doses of AZD1222 and about 25 received two doses of the MenACWY control vaccine. Trial participants were enrolled into age subgroups of 18-55, 56-69 and 70-plus years, which contained roughly 150, 30 and 60 TCR-sequenced participants, respectively. What the study reported, not specific to this receptor: The vaccine-associated CD4 TCRs covered the entire spike protein, and the dominant responses fell in regions 160-218 and 743-854. Most participants were white British and females outnumbered males, and the authors suggested that clonal diversity may have been underestimated. In the small 56-69-year group, the increase in depth fell short of significance, most likely because of low power. No day 14 peak-response samples were available, so repertoires were characterized only after the peak T cell response. Reportedly, close to half of the unique spike-specific TCRs recognized epitopes lying outside the regions that are mutated in the B.1.351 and B.1.1.7 variants. Conclusions about previously exposed vaccinees are limited, since just 6 or 7 AZD1222 recipients were seropositive for SARS-CoV-2 at baseline. After two AZD1222 doses, both the breadth and the depth of spike-specific TCRs were significantly higher than at day 0 and than in MenACWY recipients.

After removal of 1 base from V and 6 bases from J, the junction retains 0 bases not matched to a gene. The germline V gene specifies LGHNA as CDR1 and YSLEER as CDR2. Including the terminal cysteine and phenylalanine, the CDR3 comprises 12 residues. Kept here is only the CDR3 DNA, which spans 36 bases and is read in frame from base 1. The CDR3 regions of human TCRbeta chains were subjected to immunosequencing. In the original analysis: Repertoire TCRs were matched against a reference library of SARS-CoV-2-specific TCRs generated with the MIRA antigen-specificity platform. Breadth was defined as the fraction of unique TCRs that were SARS-CoV-2-associated. Depth was defined as the fraction of total T cells that were SARS-CoV-2-associated. Using the MIRA data, every spike-specific TCR was mapped to the spike region that the TCR reacted to and assigned to either a CD4 or a CD8 class. Log10-transformed breadth and depth values were compared by one-way ANOVA with Sidak's multiple comparisons tests. Entries here come from immuneACCESS through TCRdb and include only in-frame sequences with V and J called. Some clones fail to appear in such tables; in the studies checked, an unresolved V gene covers under half of the shortfall, and the cause of the remainder is unknown. V and J calls and clone size are those listed in that table; D and trimming were worked out from the DNA. This sample gives roughly 140,000 clones in total; 70% to 90% of them show up just once. The ten most abundant clones make up approximately 2.1% of the sample.

The sample's time point label, decoded: baseline before first vaccination. Samples from vaccinated people were obtained from the UK trials COV001 and COV002, which included a single-blind randomized controlled phase 2/3 trial of AZD1222 (ChAdOx1 nCoV-19) in healthy adults. For TCRbeta chain sequencing, PBMC samples were collected from trial participants at day 0 and at day 28 after the second dose. The sequenced sample was peripheral blood, obtained on day 0 of AZD1222 vaccination. This sequence originates from an adult in good health. The chain is made from TRBV4-3 and TRBJ2-7, and 7 junction bases match TRBD1. The CDR3 protein sequence reads: CASSQGQGEQYF. The bases are TGCGCCAGCAGCCAAGGACAGGGCGAGCAGTACTTC.